A single sample gave rise to the 28 T cell receptor beta chains below, sequenced in a study of T cells in women clearing cervical HPV infection. Profiling relied on immunoSEQ multiplex PCR, and the TCRdb table lists in-frame clones only, not all of them. The sample totals some 33,000 clones; its top ten clones hold more than 3.5%. The sample taken for sequencing was blood buffy coat. The receptors were sampled from a woman aged 18 to 75 with a cervical HPV16 infection that either progressed to CIN3+ or cleared (not recorded which).

Comments on this clone: Sequencing ends 3 residues short of the CDR3 end; the germline J gene provides the rest. The rearrangement uses TRBV6-1 and TRBJ2-7; 7 positions match TRBD1. V dropped 3 bases and J dropped 0; count of bases not matched to a gene: 5. Germline V lookup: CDR1 MNHNS, CDR2 SASEGT. The CDR3 contains 15 residues. CDR3 DNA (partial): TGTGCCAGCAGTGATACAGGGGTTAGCTCCTACGAG. It is translated as CASSDTGVSSYE. The entire CDR3 is CASSDTGVSSYEQYF.

Note on this clone: The CDR3 goes on 3 residues after the read ends, and that part is filled in from the germline J gene. The chain uses TRBV5-1 and TRBJ2-1; 7 bases align to TRBD1. Trimming at V came to 4 bases and at J to 7 bases, leaving 11 bases not matched to a gene. The V gene's germline CDR1 is SGHRS and CDR2 YFSETQ. This CDR3 has 15 residues. The CDR3 bases that were read are TGCGCCAGCAGCCAACCGGACAGGTCTAGGAATGAG. Its protein is CASSQPDRSRNE. The whole CDR3 protein is CASSQPDRSRNEQFF.

As for this clone: The CDR3 is cut off 3 residues early in the read; its end comes from the germline J gene. The V and J genes are TRBV7-2 and TRBJ1-3; the match to TRBD1 covers 8 bases. The V gene's germline CDR1 is SGHTA and CDR2 FQGNSA. The CDR3 is made up of 15 amino acids. V gave up 5 bases and J gave up 3 bases; unmatched junction bases: 6. CDR3 amino acids: CASSPLGQGGNTIYF. CDR3 DNA, as far as it was read: TGTGCCAGCAGCCCCCTAGGACAGGGTGGAAACACC.

As to this clone: The observed sequence ends 3 residues before the CDR3 terminus, with the missing tail filled in from the germline J gene. V is TRBV7-6 and J is TRBJ2-1, with 10 bases that match TRBD2. The CDR3 sequence is 15 residues long. V trimming: 4 bases; J trimming: 8 bases; junction bases outside the gene matches: 8. Looked up from germline, CDR1 is SGHVS and CDR2 is FNYEAQ. The sequenced CDR3 bases are TGTGCCAGCAGCTCTCTAGCGGGAGCGGTTCATGAG. Its translation: CASSSLAGAVHE. The complete CDR3 protein is CASSSLAGAVHEQFF.

For this clone: Read data end 3 residues before the CDR3 end; the end is taken from the germline J gene. The chain joins TRBV7-2 to TRBJ2-4; D is unresolved. CDR1 and CDR2 (germline): SGHTA, FQGNSA. CDR3 length equals 12 residues. The CDR3 DNA, read in part, is TGTGCCAGCAGCACCCTGACAAGTGGT. This sequence encodes CASSTLTSG. The entire CDR3 protein reads CASSTLTSGQYF.

Points on this clone: The missing CDR3 end, 3 residues past where the read stops, is filled in from the germline J gene. The chain recombines TRBV7-2 with TRBJ2-5, with TRBD2 identical over 9 bases. Germline CDR1 is SGHTA and CDR2 is FQGNSA. The CDR3 length is 15 residues. The V gene end was trimmed by 7 bases and the J gene end by 3 bases; junction bases not matched to a gene: 9. The CDR3 sequence: CASTGSGGPEETQYF. The sequenced part of the CDR3 DNA is TGTGCCAGCACGGGGAGCGGGGGGCCGGAAGAGACC.

For this clone: The CDR3 extends 3 residues past the end of the read, so its final part is completed from the germline J gene. The chain is built from TRBV2 and TRBJ2-1; no clear D. Trimming left V 6 bases short and J 7 bases short, with 10 bases between. This CDR3 region has 12 residues. Germline lookup yields CDR1 SNHLY and CDR2 FYNNEI. This CDR3 reads CASSDDGNEQFF. CDR3 DNA, as far as it was read: TGTGCCAGCAGCGACGACGGGAATGAG.

As to this clone: The read ends 3 residues before the CDR3 terminus; that terminus is restored from the germline J gene. This rearrangement joins TRBV27 to TRBJ2-7; D gene unclear. In germline, CDR1 is MNHEY, CDR2 SMNVEV (reference sequence). V was cut by 6 bases and J by 1 base, with 13 bases left in between. This CDR3 is built from 14 residues. CDR3: CASRSAPLSYEQYF. The covered CDR3 bases are TGTGCCAGCAGGTCAGCGCCCCTTTCCTACGAG.

Concerning this clone itself: The read gets to within 3 residues of the CDR3 end, and the germline J gene fills in the rest. The J gene is TRBJ1-1, the V gene TRBV5-1, with D perhaps TRBD1 (6 bases). In germline, CDR1 is SGHRS, CDR2 YFSETQ. Between the trimmed V and J ends, which lost 3 bases and 7 bases, there was a span of 19 bases. The CDR3 spans 15 residues. The CDR3 protein is CASSSNYGTSIEAFF. CDR3 DNA, as far as it was read: TGCGCCAGCAGCTCCAATTATGGGACATCCATTGAA.

A word on this clone: The read gets to within 3 residues of the CDR3 end, and the germline J gene fills in the rest. This chain joins TRBV10-3 and TRBJ1-1, with D possibly being TRBD1 (6 bases). The ends were cut back, 11 bases at V and 4 bases at J, with 20 bases in the middle. The germline V gene encodes CDR1 ENHRY and CDR2 SYGVKD. CDR3 length: 14 residues. Partial CDR3 DNA: TGTGCCGCAAACCCGAGTGGGGGCGGCACTGAA. Translating gives CAANPSGGGTE. The entire CDR3 reads CAANPSGGGTEAFF.

Regarding this clone: The read stops 3 residues short of the end of the CDR3; the missing end is completed from the germline J gene. This chain joins TRBV20-1 and TRBJ2-1, with D unclear. Germline V gives CDR1 DFQATT, CDR2 SNEGSKA (reference sequence). V was pared by 7 bases and J by 5 bases, with 6 bases between. The CDR3 loop spans 10 amino acids. The CDR3 region is CSGYDNEQFF. CDR3 DNA (partial): TGCAGTGGCTATGACAATGAG.

Details on this clone: The read ends 3 residues before the CDR3 terminus; that terminus is restored from the germline J gene. The chain recombines TRBV6-2 or TRBV6-3 with TRBJ2-3; TRBD1 matches 7 bases. The CDR3 covers 13 residues. Germline-derived CDR1 and CDR2 are MNHEY and SVGEGT. V gave up 11 bases and J gave up 2 bases; unmatched junction bases: 7. Incomplete CDR3 DNA: TGTGCCGTCCACAGGGGATCCACAGATACG. Protein: CAVHRGSTDT. The CDR3 reads in full as CAVHRGSTDTQYF.

The sequenced part of the CDR3 DNA is TGTGCCAGCAGCTTAGTTGGGGGGGGCAGTGAAGAGACG. It translates to CASSLVGGGSEET. The full CDR3 protein is CASSLVGGGSEETQYF. The rearrangement links TRBV7-6 to TRBJ2-3; TRBD2 is a possible D gene (7 bases). The read ends 3 residues before the CDR3 terminus; that terminus is restored from the germline J gene. CDR1 SGHVS and CDR2 FNYEAQ come from the germline V gene. The length of the CDR3 is 16 residues.

Comment on this clone: The read ends 3 residues before the CDR3 terminus; that terminus is restored from the germline J gene. V usage is TRBV30 and J usage is TRBJ1-6, with a tentative D call TRBD1 (6 bases). The germline V and J ends were trimmed by 1 base and 0 bases, with 16 bases remaining between them. The CDR3 has 18 amino acids. Germline V gene sequence: CDR1 GTSNPN, CDR2 SVGIG (reference sequence). The covered CDR3 bases are TGTGCCTGGAGTGCCGGAACAGGGTCTAGCTCCTATAATTCACCC. As protein: CAWSAGTGSSSYNSP. The full CDR3 protein is CAWSAGTGSSSYNSPLHF.

On this clone itself: The CDR3 end falls 3 residues outside the read, so it is completed with the germline J gene. This chain uses TRBV19 with TRBJ2-1, with 8 positions matching TRBD2. Germline V gives CDR1 LNHDA, CDR2 SQIVND (reference sequence). The CDR3 sequence is 12 residues long. Losses at the gene ends were 10 bases for V and 9 bases for J; bases not matched to a gene: 8. The chain's CDR3 is CATNAGGIEQFF. Incomplete CDR3 DNA: TGTGCCACAAACGCGGGGGGCATTGAG.

Concerning this clone itself: From the germline J gene comes the end of the CDR3, since the read stops 3 residues before it. The chain combines TRBV7-2 with TRBJ2-7; 9 nucleotides align to TRBD2. With 3 bases clipped from V and 3 bases from J, the junction kept 0 bases outside the gene matches. The CDR3 contains 13 residues. In germline, CDR1 is SGHTA, CDR2 FQGNSA. CDR3 region: CASSFSGSYEQYF. The CDR3 bases that were read are TGTGCCAGCAGCTTTAGCGGGAGCTACGAG.

Note on this clone: Coverage ceases 3 residues before the CDR3 finishes, and the germline J gene fills in the end. The chain carries TRBV11-3 and TRBJ1-4, with D possibly being TRBD1 (5 bases). Germline V lookup: CDR1 SGHNT, CDR2 YENEEA. The CDR3 spans 15 residues. The CDR3 DNA, read in part, is TGTGCCAGCAGCTTCAGCGCGAGTGGGGCCAACGTA. Its protein product is CASSFSASGANV. From start to end, the CDR3 is CASSFSASGANVLFF.

With respect to this clone: The CDR3 is cut off 3 residues early in the read; its end comes from the germline J gene. The sample contains more than one DNA sequence encoding this CDR3. The chain combines TRBV19 with TRBJ1-3; 12 bases map to TRBD1. The CDR3 sequence is 15 residues long. Germline CDR1 reads LNHDA; CDR2 reads SQIVND (reference sequence). The DNA read from the CDR3 is TGTGCCAGTAGTATTGGGACAGGGGGCAATTCACCC. Translated: CASSIGTGGNSP. The whole CDR3 reads CASSIGTGGNSPIYF. Complete variable domain (other parts from reference TRBV19 and TRBJ1-3): DGGITQSPKYLFRKEGQNVTLSCEQNLNHDAMYWYRQDPGQGLRLIYYSQIVNDFQKGDIAEGYSVSREKKESFPLTVTSAQKNPTAFYLCASSIGTGGNSPIYFGEGSWLTVV.

In the case of this clone: The read ends 3 residues before the CDR3 terminus; that terminus is restored from the germline J gene. The chain employs TRBV6-2 or TRBV6-3 and TRBJ1-2; TRBD1 matches 7 bases. This CDR3 is 13 amino acids long. Per the germline V gene, CDR1 is MNHEY and CDR2 is SVGEGT. This chain's CDR3 is CASSLQGLGGYTF. CDR3 bases read: TGTGCCAGCAGCCTACAGGGGCTGGGAGGC.

Notes on this clone: The CDR3 end falls 3 residues outside the read, so it is completed with the germline J gene. V usage is TRBV19 and J usage is TRBJ2-3, with TRBD2 matching 8 bases. CDR1 LNHDA and CDR2 SQIVND come from the germline V gene (reference sequence). CDR3 size: 13 residues. The part of the CDR3 DNA that was read is TGTGCCAGTAGTATAGAGCGGGGGGTGACG. It codes for CASSIERGVT. The full CDR3 sequence reads CASSIERGVTQYF.

A word on this clone: Sequencing ends 3 residues short of the CDR3 end; the germline J gene provides the rest. The V gene is TRBV20-1, the J gene TRBJ1-2; 9 bases agree with TRBD1. The CDR3 totals 16 residues. Germline V lookup: CDR1 DFQATT, CDR2 SNEGSKA (reference sequence). Partial CDR3 DNA: TGCAGTGCTAGACCCTGGGACAGGGAAACTCTTTCACGG. This gives the protein CSARPWDRETLSR. The entire CDR3 protein is CSARPWDRETLSRYTF.

Note on this clone: The read ends 3 residues shy of where the CDR3 ends; the end is completed using the germline J gene. The chain carries TRBV2 and TRBJ1-1; perhaps TRBD1 as D (5 bases). The germline gives CDR1 SNHLY, CDR2 FYNNEI. With 6 bases removed from V and 4 bases from J, the gap between germline ends came to 12 bases. CDR3 length: 13 residues. The sequenced part of the CDR3 DNA is TGTGCCAGCAGGTCCCGGGGGAGCACTGAA. This encodes CASRSRGSTE. The CDR3 reads in full as CASRSRGSTEAFF.

Concerning this clone itself: The read falls 3 residues short of the CDR3 end, and the missing part is taken from the germline J gene. V and J are TRBV13 and TRBJ2-3; 9 bases are shared with TRBD2. Germline V CDR1 and CDR2: PRHDT, FYEKMQ (reference sequence). Germline trimming cut 4 bases from V and 1 base from J; bases unmatched to any gene: 9. CDR3 length equals 17 residues. The covered CDR3 bases are TGTGCCAGCAGCTCTAGCCCACTAGCGGGCGGCACAGATACG. It yields the protein CASSSSPLAGGTDT. The whole CDR3 region reads CASSSSPLAGGTDTQYF.

Comment on this clone: The read comes to an end 3 residues before the CDR3 does, leaving the germline J gene to fill in the end. V gene TRBV7-9 combines with J gene TRBJ2-3; 7 bases map to TRBD1. The germline CDR1 and CDR2 sequences are SEHNR and FQNEAQ (reference sequence). The CDR3 loop spans 14 amino acids. CDR3: CASSPTGANQPQYF. Partial CDR3 DNA: TGTGCCAGCAGCCCCACAGGGGCAAATCAGCCG.

Notes on this clone: The read terminates 3 residues ahead of where the CDR3 ends, so the germline J gene completes it. This rearrangement joins TRBV20-1 to TRBJ1-5, with a tentative D call TRBD1 (5 bases). The V and J ends lost 2 bases and 1 base respectively, with 12 bases between them. CDR1 and CDR2 from the germline V gene are DFQATT and SNEGSKA (reference sequence). The CDR3 spans 15 residues. CDR3 DNA (partial): TGCAGTGCTAGATCAGCCAGGGCGAGCAATCAGCCC. Translated, it gives CSARSARASNQP. The entire CDR3 reads CSARSARASNQPQHF.

A remark on this clone: The DNA ends 3 residues before the CDR3 does, and the rest of the CDR3 is filled in from the germline J gene. The chain combines TRBV19 with TRBJ2-7; 10 bases are a match to TRBD1. Per the germline V gene, CDR1 is LNHDA and CDR2 is SQIVND (reference sequence). The trim removed 4 bases at V and 6 bases at J, leaving 9 bases unmatched. This CDR3 has 15 amino acids. The part of the CDR3 DNA that was read is TGTGCCAGTAGTACTGACAGGGGGCGGTTGACCGAG. Amino acid sequence: CASSTDRGRLTE. The full-length CDR3 reads as CASSTDRGRLTEQYF. Full variable domain (rest looked up from reference TRBV19 and TRBJ2-7): DGGITQSPKYLFRKEGQNVTLSCEQNLNHDAMYWYRQDPGQGLRLIYYSQIVNDFQKGDIAEGYSVSREKKESFPLTVTSAQKNPTAFYLCASSTDRGRLTEQYFGPGTRLTVT.

Of note for this clone: The read terminates 3 residues before the CDR3 end, so the remaining end is supplied by the germline J gene. V gene TRBV20-1 combines with J gene TRBJ1-3, with 8 bases aligning to TRBD1. The CDR3 has 16 amino acids. CDR1 is DFQATT and CDR2 is SNEGSKA in the germline V gene (reference sequence). V was pared by 0 bases and J by 2 bases, with 6 bases of the junction left unmatched. The part of the CDR3 DNA that was read is TGCAGTGCTAGAGATTGGACAGGGCCCCCTGGAAACACC. This gives the protein CSARDWTGPPGNT. The whole CDR3 is CSARDWTGPPGNTIYF.

The chain's CDR3 is CASSGGTADVEKLFF. Incomplete CDR3 DNA: TGTGCCAGCAGTGGTGGGACAGCGGACGTCGAAAAG. The chain is built from TRBV6-2 or TRBV6-3 and TRBJ2-2, with 7 bases fitting TRBD1. The read stops 3 residues short of the end of the CDR3; the missing end is completed from the germline J gene. Germline lookup yields CDR1 MNHEY and CDR2 SVGEGT. CDR3 length: 15 residues.